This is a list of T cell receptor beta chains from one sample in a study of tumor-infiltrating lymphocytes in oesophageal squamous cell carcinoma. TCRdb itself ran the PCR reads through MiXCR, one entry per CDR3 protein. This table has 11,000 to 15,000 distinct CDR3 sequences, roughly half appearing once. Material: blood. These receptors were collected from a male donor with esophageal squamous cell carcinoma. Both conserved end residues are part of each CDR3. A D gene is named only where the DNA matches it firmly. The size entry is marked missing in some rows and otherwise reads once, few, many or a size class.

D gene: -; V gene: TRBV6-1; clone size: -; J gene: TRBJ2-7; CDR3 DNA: TGTGCCAGCAGTGACATCCCTTACGAGCAGTACTTC; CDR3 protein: CASSDIPYEQYF
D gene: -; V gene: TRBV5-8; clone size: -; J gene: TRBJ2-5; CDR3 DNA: TGTGCCAGCAGCCCGCCTTACCAAGAGACCCAGTACTTC; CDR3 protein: CASSPPYQETQYF
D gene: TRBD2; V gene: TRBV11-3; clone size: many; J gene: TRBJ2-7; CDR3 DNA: TGTGCCAGCAGCTTTCTAGCGGAGTCCTACGAGCAGTACTTC; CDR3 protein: CASSFLAESYEQYF
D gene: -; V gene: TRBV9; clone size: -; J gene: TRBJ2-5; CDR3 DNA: TGTGCCAGCAGCGTAGGGGTCCTGGGGGAGACCCAGTACTTC; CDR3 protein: CASSVGVLGETQYF
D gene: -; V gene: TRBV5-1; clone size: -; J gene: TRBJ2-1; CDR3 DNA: TGCGCCAGCAGCGTTACAGGGACCGATGGGGATGAGCAGTTCTTC; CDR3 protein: CASSVTGTDGDEQFF
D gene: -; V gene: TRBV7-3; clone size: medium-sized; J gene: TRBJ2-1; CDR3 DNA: TGTGCCAGCAGCCCCCAGGCCCTAGGACTACGAGACAATGAGCAGTTCTTC; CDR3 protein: CASSPQALGLRDNEQFF
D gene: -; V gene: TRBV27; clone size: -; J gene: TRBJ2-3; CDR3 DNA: TGTGCCAGCAGTTTATACCCCACGGGATTTGGCACAGATACGCAGTATTTT; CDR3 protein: CASSLYPTGFGTDTQYF
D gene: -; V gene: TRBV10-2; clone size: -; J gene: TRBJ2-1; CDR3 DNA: TGCGCCAGCAGAATTAGCGGAAGCTCCTACAATGAGCAGTTCTTC; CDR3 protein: CASRISGSSYNEQFF
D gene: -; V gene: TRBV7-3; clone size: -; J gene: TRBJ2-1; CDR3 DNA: TGTGCCAGCAGCTTATACTCTGACAATGAGCAGTTCTTC; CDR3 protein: CASSLYSDNEQFF
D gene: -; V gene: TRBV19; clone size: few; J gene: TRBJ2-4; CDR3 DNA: TGTGCCAGTAGCGACCCCGGGTGGGGAAACATTCAGTACTTC; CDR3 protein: CASSDPGWGNIQYF
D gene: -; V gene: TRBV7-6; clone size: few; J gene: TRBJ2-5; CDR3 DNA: TGTGCCAGCAGCTTAGCGCTTGCACGACAAGAGACCCAGTACTTC; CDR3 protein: CASSLALARQETQYF
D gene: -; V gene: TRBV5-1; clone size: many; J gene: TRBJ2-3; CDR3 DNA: TGCGCCAGCAGCTTCACCGGGCCCCCAACCACAGATACGCAGTATTTT; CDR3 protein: CASSFTGPPTTDTQYF
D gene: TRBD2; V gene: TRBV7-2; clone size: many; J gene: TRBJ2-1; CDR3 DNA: TGTGCCAGCAGCACCCGGACTAGCGGGTACAATGAGCAGTTCTTC; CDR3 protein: CASSTRTSGYNEQFF
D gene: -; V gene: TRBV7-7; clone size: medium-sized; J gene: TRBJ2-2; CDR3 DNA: TGTGCTAGCACCCCGGGCCCCGTATCGTTGGCCGGGGAGCTGTTTTTT; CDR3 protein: CASTPGPVSLAGELFF
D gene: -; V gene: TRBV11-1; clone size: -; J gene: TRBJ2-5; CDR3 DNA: TGTGCCAGCAGCCCGAGGCTAGGGATGGCCCAGTACTTC; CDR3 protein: CASSPRLGMAQYF
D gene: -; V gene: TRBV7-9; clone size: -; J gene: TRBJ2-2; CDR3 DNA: TGTGCCAGCAGCTTAATAAGCGCTACCGGGGAGCTGTTTTTT; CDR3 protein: CASSLISATGELFF
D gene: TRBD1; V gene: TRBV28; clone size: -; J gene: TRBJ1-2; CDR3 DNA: TGTGCCAGCAGTGCTCAGGGGGGGCATAACTATGGCTACACCTTC; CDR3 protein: CASSAQGGHNYGYTF
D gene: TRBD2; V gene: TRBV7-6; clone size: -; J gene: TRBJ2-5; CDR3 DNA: TGTGCTAGCAGCTTAGCAGCGGCTAGCGGGGGGGAGACCCAGTACTTC; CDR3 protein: CASSLAAASGGETQYF
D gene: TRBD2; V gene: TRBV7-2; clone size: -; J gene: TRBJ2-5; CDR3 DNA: TGTGCCAGCAGCCTCCAGACTAGCGGGGGCGAGACCCAGTACTTC; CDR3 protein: CASSLQTSGGETQYF
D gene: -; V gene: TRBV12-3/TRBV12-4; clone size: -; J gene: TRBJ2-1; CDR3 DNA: TGTGCCAGCAGTCCGTCCTTCCAGGCTAACTCCTACAATGAGCAGTTCTTC; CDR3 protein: CASSPSFQANSYNEQFF
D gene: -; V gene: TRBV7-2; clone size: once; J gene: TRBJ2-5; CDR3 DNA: TGTGCCAGCAGCTTATCAGGCGGGGCGGGAGAGACCCAGTACTTC; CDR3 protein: CASSLSGGAGETQYF
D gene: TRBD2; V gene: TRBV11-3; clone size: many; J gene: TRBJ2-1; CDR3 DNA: TGTGCCAGCAGCTTAACTAGCGGCACAAACAATGAGCAGTTCTTC; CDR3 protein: CASSLTSGTNNEQFF
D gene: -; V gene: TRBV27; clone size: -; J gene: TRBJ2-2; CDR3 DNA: TGTGCCAGCAGCCTCACCCCGACTGGGAGGTGGACCGGGGAGCTGTTTTTT; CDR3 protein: CASSLTPTGRWTGELFF
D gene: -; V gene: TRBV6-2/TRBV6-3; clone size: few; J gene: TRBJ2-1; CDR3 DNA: TGTGCCAGCAGTCGCTTGGTAGGGATCACCTACAATGAGCAGTTCTTC; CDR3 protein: CASSRLVGITYNEQFF
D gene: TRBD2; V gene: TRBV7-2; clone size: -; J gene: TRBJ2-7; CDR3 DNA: TGTGCCAGCAGCTTAGAAGCGGGAACCTACGAGCAGTACTTC; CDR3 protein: CASSLEAGTYEQYF
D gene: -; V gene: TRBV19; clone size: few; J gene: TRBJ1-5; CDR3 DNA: TGTGCCAGTACCATGGAGGGGTGGCAGGGACTCTATCAGCCCCAGCATTTT; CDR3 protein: CASTMEGWQGLYQPQHF
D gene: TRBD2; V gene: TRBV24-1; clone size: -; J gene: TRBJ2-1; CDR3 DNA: TGTGCCACCAGTGACCCCGGGACTAGCTATGAGCAGTTCTTC; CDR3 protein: CATSDPGTSYEQFF
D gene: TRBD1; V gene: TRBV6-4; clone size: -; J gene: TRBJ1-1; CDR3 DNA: TGTGCCAGCAGTGTAACAGGGGGCACTGAAGCTTTCTTT; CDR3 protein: CASSVTGGTEAFF
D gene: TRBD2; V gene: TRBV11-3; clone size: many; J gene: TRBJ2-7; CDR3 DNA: TGTGCCAGCAGCTTAGGTTGGGCGGGAGTGTCTGGCGAGCAGTACTTC; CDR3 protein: CASSLGWAGVSGEQYF
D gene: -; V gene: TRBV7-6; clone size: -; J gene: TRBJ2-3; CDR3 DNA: TGTGCCAGCAGCCAAGGGGGGGTAAGCACAGATACGCAGTATTTT; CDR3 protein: CASSQGGVSTDTQYF
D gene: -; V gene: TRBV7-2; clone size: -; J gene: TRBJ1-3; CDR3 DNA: TGTGCCAGCAGCTTAGTGGGCAGGGTTGCAAACACCATATATTTT; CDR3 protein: CASSLVGRVANTIYF
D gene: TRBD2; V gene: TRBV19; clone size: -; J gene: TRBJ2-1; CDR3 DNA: TGTGCCAGTAGTATGGGGGGCGGGGGGGTGAACAATGAGCAGTTCTTC; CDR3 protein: CASSMGGGGVNNEQFF
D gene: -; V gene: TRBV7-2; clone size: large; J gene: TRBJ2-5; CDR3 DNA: TGTGCCAGCAGCTTATCCGAGACCCAGTACTTC; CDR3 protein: CASSLSETQYF
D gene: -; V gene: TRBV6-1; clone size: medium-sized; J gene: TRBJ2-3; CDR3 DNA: TGTGCCAGCAGGGCTCTAGCGTTCACAGATACGCAGTATTTT; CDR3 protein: CASRALAFTDTQYF
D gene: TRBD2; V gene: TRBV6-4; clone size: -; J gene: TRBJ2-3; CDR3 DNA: TGTGCCAGCAGTGATAGAGCGGGAGGACAAGATACGCAGTATTTT; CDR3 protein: CASSDRAGGQDTQYF
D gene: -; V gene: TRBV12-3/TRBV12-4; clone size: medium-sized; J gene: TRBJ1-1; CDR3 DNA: TGTGCCAGCAGTTTCAACAGGGACACTGAAGCTTTCTTT; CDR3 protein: CASSFNRDTEAFF
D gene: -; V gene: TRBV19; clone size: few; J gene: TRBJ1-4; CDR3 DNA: TGTGCCAGTAGTATACGGCCTCAAGAGCATGAAAAACTGTTTTTT; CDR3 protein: CASSIRPQEHEKLFF
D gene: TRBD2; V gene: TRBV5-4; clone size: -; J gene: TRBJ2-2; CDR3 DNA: TGTGCCAGCAGCCCGCCGAGCGGGAGTACCGGGGAGCTGTTTTTT; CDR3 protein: CASSPPSGSTGELFF
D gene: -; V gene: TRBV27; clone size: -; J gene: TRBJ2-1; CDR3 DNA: TGTGCCAGCAGTTCCGCAGGTTCAAATGAGCAGTTCTTC; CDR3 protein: CASSSAGSNEQFF
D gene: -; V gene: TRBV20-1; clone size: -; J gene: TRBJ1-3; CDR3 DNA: TGCAGTGCTAGAAACGTCGGGCAGGGTGGCGGAAACACCATATATTTT; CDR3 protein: CSARNVGQGGGNTIYF
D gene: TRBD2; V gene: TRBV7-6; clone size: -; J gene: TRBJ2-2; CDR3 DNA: TGTGCCAGCAGCTTAGCGACTAGCGGGAACACCGGGGAGCTGTTTTTT; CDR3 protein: CASSLATSGNTGELFF
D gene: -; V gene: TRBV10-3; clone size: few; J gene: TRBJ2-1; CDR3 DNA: TGTGCCATCAGTGTGGACCGGGAGAATGAGCAGTTCTTC; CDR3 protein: CAISVDRENEQFF
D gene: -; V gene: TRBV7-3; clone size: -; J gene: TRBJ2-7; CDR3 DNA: TGTGCCAGCAGCTTAGGGGGGTACTACAATGAGCAGTACTTC; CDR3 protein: CASSLGGYYNEQYF
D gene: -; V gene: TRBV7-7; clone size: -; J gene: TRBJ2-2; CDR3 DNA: TGTGCTAGCAACATCGGGGGTGCCGGGGAGCTGTTTTTT; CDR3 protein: CASNIGGAGELFF
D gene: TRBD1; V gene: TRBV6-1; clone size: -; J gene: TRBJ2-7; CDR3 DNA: TGTGCCAGCAGAGGGACAGGGAGCTCCTACAATGAGCAGTACTTC; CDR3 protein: CASRGTGSSYNEQYF
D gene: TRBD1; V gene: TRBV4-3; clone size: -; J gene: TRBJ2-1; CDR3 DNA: TGCGCCAGCAGCCAAGGGACAGGGTACAATGAGCAGTTCTTC; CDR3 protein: CASSQGTGYNEQFF
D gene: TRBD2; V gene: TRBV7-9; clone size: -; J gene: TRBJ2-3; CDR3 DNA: TGTGCCAGCAGCCCGCCCCTAGCGGGCACAGATACGCAGTATTTT; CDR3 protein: CASSPPLAGTDTQYF
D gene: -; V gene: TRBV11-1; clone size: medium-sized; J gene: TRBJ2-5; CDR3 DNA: TGTGCCAGCAGCTTAGCGGGAGATGTAGAGACCCAGTACTTC; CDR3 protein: CASSLAGDVETQYF
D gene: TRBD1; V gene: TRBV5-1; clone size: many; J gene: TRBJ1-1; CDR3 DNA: TGCGCCAGCAGCCCTGGCAGGGGGGGAGCTTTCTTT; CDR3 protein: CASSPGRGGAFF
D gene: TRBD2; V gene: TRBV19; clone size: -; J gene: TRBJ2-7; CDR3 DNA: TGTGCCAGTAGCCCACTAGCGGGCCTATCCTACGAGCAGTACTTC; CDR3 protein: CASSPLAGLSYEQYF
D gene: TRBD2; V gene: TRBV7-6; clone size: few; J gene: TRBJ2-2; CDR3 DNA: TGTGCCAGCAGCTTTCCTTCTCCAGCGGGGGGGAGCACCGGGGAGCTGTTTTTT; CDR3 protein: CASSFPSPAGGSTGELFF
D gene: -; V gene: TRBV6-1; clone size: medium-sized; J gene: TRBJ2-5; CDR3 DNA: TGTGCCAGCAGTAATCTTGCGGGTTGGGCAGACCAAGAGACCCAGTACTTC; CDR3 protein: CASSNLAGWADQETQYF
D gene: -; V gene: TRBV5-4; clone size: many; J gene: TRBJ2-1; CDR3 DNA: TGTGCCAGCAGCCCTCAGGGATGGAATGAGCAGTTCTTC; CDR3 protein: CASSPQGWNEQFF